This entry describes one T cell receptor beta chain. Its antigen is undetermined. The source of the sample is a study of OX40 agonist ivuxolimab in advanced cancers. Whole-study findings and limits: In the 0.1-3.0 mg/kg groups, partial responders showed among the lowest expansion.

V dropped 8 bases and J dropped 0 bases, with 8 bases sitting between them. Germline-derived CDR1 and CDR2 are LNHNV and YYDKDF (reference sequence). The CDR3 extends over 13 amino acids. The data were produced by immunoSEQ multiplex PCR, yet TCRdb's version contains in-frame clones alone and is incomplete. The sample lists approximately 50,000 clones, nearly 80% seen once, with approximately 2.3% in the top ten. Sequencing was performed on CD4+ or CD8+ T cells sorted from blood, taken in a trial of the OX40 agonist ivuxolimab. V usage is TRBV15 and J usage is TRBJ1-5; no clear D. The TCR was taken from an adult with an advanced solid tumor such as melanoma, head and neck, liver or kidney cancer. CDR3 in DNA: TGTGCCACCGCCGCGAGTAGCAATCAGCCCCAGCATTTT. Translated, it gives CATAASSNQPQHF. The variable domain in full, with the rest retrieved from reference TRBV15 and TRBJ1-5, is DAMVIQNPRYQVTQFGKPVTLSCSQTLNHNVMYWYQQKSSQAPKLLFHYYDKDFNNEADTPDNFQSRRPNTSFCFLDIRSPGLGDTAMYLCATAASSNQPQHFGDGTRLSIL.